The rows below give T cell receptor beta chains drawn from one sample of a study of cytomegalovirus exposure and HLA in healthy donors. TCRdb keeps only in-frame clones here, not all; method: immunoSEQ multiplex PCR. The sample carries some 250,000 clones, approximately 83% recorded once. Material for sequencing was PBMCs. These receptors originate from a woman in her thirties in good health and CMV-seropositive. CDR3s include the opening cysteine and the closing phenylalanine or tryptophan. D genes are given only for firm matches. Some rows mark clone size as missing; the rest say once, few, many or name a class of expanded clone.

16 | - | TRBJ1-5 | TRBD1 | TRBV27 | CASRLGTDYSNQPQHF | TGTGCCAGCCGTTTAGGGACAGATTATAGCAATCAGCCCCAGCATTTT
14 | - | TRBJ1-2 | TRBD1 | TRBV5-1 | CASYDGTGTYGYTF | TGCGCCAGCTACGACGGGACAGGGACATATGGCTACACCTTC
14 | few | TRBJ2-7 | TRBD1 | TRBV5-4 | CASSETGDSYEQYF | TGTGCCAGCAGCGAGACAGGGGACTCCTACGAGCAGTACTTC
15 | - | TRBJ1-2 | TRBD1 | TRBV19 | CASSIIGTGGYGYTF | TGTGCCAGTAGTATAATTGGGACAGGGGGCTATGGCTACACCTTC
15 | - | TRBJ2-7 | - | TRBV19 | CASSIGPSATYEQYF | TGTGCCAGTAGTATAGGTCCTAGCGCAACCTACGAGCAGTACTTC
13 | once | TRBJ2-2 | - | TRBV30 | CAWSWARSGELFF | TGTGCCTGGAGTTGGGCCCGAAGCGGGGAGCTGTTTTTT
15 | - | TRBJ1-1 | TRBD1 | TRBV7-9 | CASSTRRDSNTEAFF | TGTGCCAGCAGCACCCGACGGGACAGCAACACTGAAGCTTTCTTT
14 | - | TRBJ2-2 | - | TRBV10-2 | CASRETGNTGELFF | TGCGCCAGCAGAGAGACAGGGAACACCGGGGAGCTGTTTTTT
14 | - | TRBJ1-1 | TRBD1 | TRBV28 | CASRTPGQGIEAFF | TGTGCCAGCAGAACCCCGGGACAGGGTATTGAAGCTTTCTTT
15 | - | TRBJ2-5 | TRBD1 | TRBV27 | CATRPGTGGGETQYF | TGTGCCACTCGACCCGGGACAGGGGGCGGTGAGACCCAGTACTTC
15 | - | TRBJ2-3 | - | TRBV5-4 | CASSLAGGPGDTQYF | TGTGCCAGCAGCTTGGCGGGGGGCCCTGGGGATACGCAGTATTTT
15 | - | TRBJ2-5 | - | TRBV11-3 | CASSSRGLGGETQYF | TGTGCCAGCAGCTCACGGGGACTTGGCGGAGAGACCCAGTACTTC
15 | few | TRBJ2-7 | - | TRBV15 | CATSRGPRGIYEQYF | TGTGCCACCAGCAGAGGTCCTCGCGGGATCTACGAGCAGTACTTC
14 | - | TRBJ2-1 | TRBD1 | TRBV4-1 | CASSHGATGGEQFF | TGCGCCAGCAGCCACGGGGCCACAGGGGGTGAGCAGTTCTTC
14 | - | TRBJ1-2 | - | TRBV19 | CASMRHRSNYGYTF | TGTGCCAGTATGCGGCACAGGTCGAACTATGGCTACACCTTC
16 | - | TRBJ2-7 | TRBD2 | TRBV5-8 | CASSAKPGLVLDEQYF | TGTGCCAGCAGCGCCAAACCGGGACTAGTTCTCGACGAGCAGTACTTC
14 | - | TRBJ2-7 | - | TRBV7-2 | CASSFQGYSYEQYF | TGTGCCAGCAGCTTTCAGGGCTACTCCTACGAGCAGTACTTC
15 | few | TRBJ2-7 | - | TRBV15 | CATSRDWSVSYEQYF | TGTGCCACCAGCAGAGATTGGTCAGTTTCCTACGAGCAGTACTTC
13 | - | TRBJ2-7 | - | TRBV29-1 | CSVARQGGDEQYF | TGCAGCGTTGCACGACAGGGAGGCGACGAGCAGTACTTC
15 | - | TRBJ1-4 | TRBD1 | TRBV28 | CASSSLGGIGEKLFF | TGTGCCAGCAGTTCATTAGGGGGCATTGGGGAAAAACTGTTTTTT
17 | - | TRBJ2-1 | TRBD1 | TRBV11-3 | CASSAGQGAIEVYEQFF | TGTGCCAGCAGCGCGGGACAGGGAGCGATCGAGGTCTATGAGCAGTTCTTC
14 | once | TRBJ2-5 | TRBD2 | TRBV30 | CAWSVRWGGETQYF | TGTGCCTGGAGTGTACGTTGGGGAGGGGAGACCCAGTACTTC
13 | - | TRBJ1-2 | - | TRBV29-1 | CSVLPHREYGYTF | TGCAGCGTTCTGCCGCACAGGGAATATGGCTACACCTTC
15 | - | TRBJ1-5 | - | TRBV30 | CAWSMRSVRYQPQHF | TGTGCCTGGAGTATGAGGAGTGTGCGGTATCAGCCCCAGCATTTT
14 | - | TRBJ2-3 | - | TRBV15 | CATSRDGPKDTQYF | TGTGCCACCAGCAGAGATGGCCCCAAAGATACGCAGTATTTT
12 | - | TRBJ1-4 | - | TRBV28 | CAHGGTNEKLFF | TGTGCCCATGGGGGGACTAATGAAAAACTGTTTTTT
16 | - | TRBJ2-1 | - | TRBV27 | CASSPWGGSSYNEQFF | TGTGCCAGCAGCCCTTGGGGCGGAAGCTCCTACAATGAGCAGTTCTTC
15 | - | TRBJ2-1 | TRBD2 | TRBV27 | CASKDLAGARNEQFF | TGTGCCAGCAAAGATTTAGCGGGAGCGCGCAATGAGCAGTTCTTC
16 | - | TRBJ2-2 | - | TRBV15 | CATSRDPGQNTGELFF | TGTGCCACCAGCAGGGACCCGGGACAGAACACCGGGGAGCTGTTTTTT
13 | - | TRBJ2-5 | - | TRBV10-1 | CASSAYGQETQYF | TGCGCCAGCAGTGCATACGGCCAAGAGACCCAGTACTTC
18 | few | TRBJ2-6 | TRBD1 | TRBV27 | CASSSGTGLASGANVLTF | TGTGCCAGCAGCTCCGGGACAGGCTTAGCCTCTGGGGCCAACGTCCTGACTTTC
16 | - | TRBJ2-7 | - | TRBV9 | CASSVEPSNVAYEQYF | TGTGCCAGCAGCGTAGAGCCTTCCAACGTTGCCTACGAGCAGTACTTC
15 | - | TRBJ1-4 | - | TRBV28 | CASSKLQATNEKLFF | TGTGCCAGCAGTAAATTACAGGCAACTAATGAAAAACTGTTTTTT
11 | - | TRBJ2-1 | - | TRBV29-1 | CSVEDQGVSFF | TGCAGCGTTGAAGATCAAGGGGTTTCCTTCTTC
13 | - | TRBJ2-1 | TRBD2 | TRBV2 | CASRGLAGGEQFF | TGTGCCAGCAGGGGACTAGCGGGAGGTGAGCAGTTCTTC
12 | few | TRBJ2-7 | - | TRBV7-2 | CASSSHYYEQYF | TGTGCCAGCAGCTCACACTACTACGAGCAGTACTTC
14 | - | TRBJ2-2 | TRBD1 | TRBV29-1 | CSIARQGVPGELFF | TGCAGCATCGCTCGACAGGGTGTCCCCGGGGAGCTGTTTTTT
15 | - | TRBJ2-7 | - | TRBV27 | CASSPTGLLRDEQYF | TGTGCCAGCAGTCCAACGGGACTCCTCCGGGACGAGCAGTACTTC
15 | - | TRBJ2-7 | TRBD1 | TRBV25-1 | CASSEFWTGTYEQYF | TGTGCCAGCAGTGAATTTTGGACAGGGACCTACGAGCAGTACTTC
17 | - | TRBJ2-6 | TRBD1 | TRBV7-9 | CASSLMTGSFGANVLTF | TGTGCCAGCAGCTTAATGACAGGGAGCTTTGGGGCCAACGTCCTGACTTTC
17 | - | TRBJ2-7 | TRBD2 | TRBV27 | CASSLSGRGRETYEQYF | TGTGCCAGCAGTTTATCGGGTCGCGGGAGGGAAACCTACGAGCAGTACTTC